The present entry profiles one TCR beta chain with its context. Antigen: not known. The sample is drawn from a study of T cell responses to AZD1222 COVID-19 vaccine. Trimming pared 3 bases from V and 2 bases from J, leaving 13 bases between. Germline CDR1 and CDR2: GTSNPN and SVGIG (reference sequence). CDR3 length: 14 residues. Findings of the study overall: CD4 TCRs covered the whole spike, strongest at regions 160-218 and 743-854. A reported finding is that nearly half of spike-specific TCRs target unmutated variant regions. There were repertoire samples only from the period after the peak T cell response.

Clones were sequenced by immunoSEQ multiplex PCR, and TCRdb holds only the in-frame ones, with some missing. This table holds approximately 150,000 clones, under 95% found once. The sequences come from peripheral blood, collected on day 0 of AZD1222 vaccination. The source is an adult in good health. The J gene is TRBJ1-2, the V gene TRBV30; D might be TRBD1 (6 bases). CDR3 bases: TGTGCCTGGAGGAGGGGGGGTTCCAACTATGGCTACACCTTC. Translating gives CAWRRGGSNYGYTF. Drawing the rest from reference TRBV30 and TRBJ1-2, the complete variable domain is SQTIHQWPATLVQPVGSPLSLECTVEGTSNPNLYWYRQAAGRGLQLLFYSVGIGQISSEVPQNLSASRPQDRQFILSSKKLLLSDSGFYLCAWRRGGSNYGYTFGSGTRLTVV.